These 2 T cell receptor beta chains were sequenced from one sample in a study of blood T cell repertoires in COVID-19. Generated by immunoSEQ multiplex PCR, the TCRdb table keeps only in-frame clones and is missing some. The repertoire holds a few hundred thousand clones, with around 89% as singletons. Source material: PBMCs or T cells enriched from blood (not recorded which). These receptor sequences come from a man aged 25-40 years who had recovered from COVID-19.

This chain joins TRBV4-2 and TRBJ2-1; TRBD2 agrees at 9 bases. The CDR3 is 14 residues long. V lost 3 bases, J lost 7 bases, and 4 bases stayed unmatched. Germline V gene data show CDR1 as LGHNA and CDR2 as YNFKEQ. CDR3 protein: CASSQDSGRNEQFF. The CDR3 nucleotides are TGTGCCAGCAGCCAGGATAGCGGGAGAAATGAGCAGTTCTTC.

The J gene is TRBJ2-2, the V gene TRBV5-4; TRBD2 matches 7 bases. This CDR3 is 16 amino acids long. V was pared by 1 base and J by 2 bases, with 5 bases of the junction left unmatched. Looked up from germline, CDR1 is SGHNT and CDR2 is YYREEE (reference sequence). The CDR3 DNA reads TGTGCCAGCAGCTTGAGCCTGGGACTAAACACCGGGGAGCTGTTTTTT. Amino acid sequence: CASSLSLGLNTGELFF.